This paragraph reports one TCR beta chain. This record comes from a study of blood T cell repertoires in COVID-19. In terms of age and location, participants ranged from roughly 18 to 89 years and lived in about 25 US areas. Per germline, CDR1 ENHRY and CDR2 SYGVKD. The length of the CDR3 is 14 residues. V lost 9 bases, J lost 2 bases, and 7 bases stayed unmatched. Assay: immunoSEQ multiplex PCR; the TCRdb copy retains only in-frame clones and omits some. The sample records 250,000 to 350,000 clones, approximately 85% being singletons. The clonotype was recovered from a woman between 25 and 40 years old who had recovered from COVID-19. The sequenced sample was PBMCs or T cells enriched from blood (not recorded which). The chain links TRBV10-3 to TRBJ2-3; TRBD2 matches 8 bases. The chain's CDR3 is CAISPGGFTDTQYF. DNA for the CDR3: TGTGCCATATCTCCGGGGGGGTTCACAGATACGCAGTATTTT.